Listed below are T cell receptor beta chains from one sample, sequenced in a study of blood T cell repertoires in COVID-19. The assay was immunoSEQ multiplex PCR, and TCRdb's table has in-frame clones only and misses some. The sample includes 75,000 to 90,000 clones, around 82% of them seen just once. The sequencing sample was made of peripheral blood. These receptors came from a man in his fifties or sixties with COVID-19, enrolled during active disease. Both conserved end residues are part of each CDR3. The order of the fields is D gene, V gene, J gene, clone size, CDR3 DNA, CDR3 protein. D genes are given only for firm matches. Not every row has a clone size; where given, it reads once, few, many or a size class.

d_call: TRBD1; v_call: TRBV4-1; j_call: TRBJ1-5; clone_size: NA; cdr3_nt: TGCGCCAGCAGCCAGCGACAGGGTAATCAGCCCCAGCATTTT; cdr3_aa: CASSQRQGNQPQHF
d_call: NA; v_call: TRBV29-1; j_call: TRBJ1-5; clone_size: NA; cdr3_nt: TGCAGCGTAGGAACTGTGGAGGGAAATCAGCCCCAGCATTTT; cdr3_aa: CSVGTVEGNQPQHF
d_call: TRBD1; v_call: TRBV5-1; j_call: TRBJ2-7; clone_size: NA; cdr3_nt: TGCGCCAGCACACCCGGGACAGGGGGGGCGCGACTCCCCTACGAGCAGTACTTC; cdr3_aa: CASTPGTGGARLPYEQYF
d_call: NA; v_call: TRBV6-5; j_call: TRBJ2-7; clone_size: many; cdr3_nt: TGTGCCAGCAGTTACGGGACTTCAACCTACGAGCAGTACTTC; cdr3_aa: CASSYGTSTYEQYF
d_call: TRBD1; v_call: TRBV6-1; j_call: TRBJ1-6; clone_size: NA; cdr3_nt: TGTGCCAGCAGTGTGGGAACAGGGGTTGCTAATTCACCCCTCCACTTT; cdr3_aa: CASSVGTGVANSPLHF
d_call: NA; v_call: TRBV6-5; j_call: TRBJ2-2; clone_size: NA; cdr3_nt: TGTGCCAGCGGGGGGGCCTTGGGGAACACCGGGGAGCTGTTTTTT; cdr3_aa: CASGGALGNTGELFF
d_call: NA; v_call: TRBV24-1; j_call: TRBJ1-5; clone_size: few; cdr3_nt: TGTGCCACCAGTGATACCTATAGCAATCAGCCCCAGCATTTT; cdr3_aa: CATSDTYSNQPQHF
d_call: NA; v_call: TRBV5-8; j_call: TRBJ1-6; clone_size: NA; cdr3_nt: TGTGCCAGCAGCTTGGTGGCGGGAAATTCACCCCTCCACTTT; cdr3_aa: CASSLVAGNSPLHF
d_call: TRBD1; v_call: TRBV25-1; j_call: TRBJ1-2; clone_size: NA; cdr3_nt: TGTGCCAGCAGTGGGCCAGGGGGCTTCGGTGGCTACACCTTC; cdr3_aa: CASSGPGGFGGYTF
d_call: TRBD2; v_call: TRBV29-1; j_call: TRBJ2-3; clone_size: NA; cdr3_nt: TGCAGCGTTGTTAGCGGGGGCACAGATACGCAGTATTTT; cdr3_aa: CSVVSGGTDTQYF
d_call: TRBD1; v_call: TRBV4-2; j_call: TRBJ2-5; clone_size: NA; cdr3_nt: TGTGCCAGCAGCCAGAACCGGGACAGGATAGAGACCCAGTACTTC; cdr3_aa: CASSQNRDRIETQYF
d_call: NA; v_call: TRBV7-9; j_call: TRBJ1-1; clone_size: NA; cdr3_nt: TGTGCCAGCAGCTTATTAACCCAGGGGATAGCTTTCTTT; cdr3_aa: CASSLLTQGIAFF
d_call: TRBD2; v_call: TRBV4-1; j_call: TRBJ2-7; clone_size: NA; cdr3_nt: TGCGCCAGCAGTGATAGCGGGGTTTCTACCTACGAGCAGTACTTC; cdr3_aa: CASSDSGVSTYEQYF
d_call: NA; v_call: TRBV5-1; j_call: TRBJ2-2; clone_size: NA; cdr3_nt: TGCGCCAGCAGCCCGGACAGAGTGAACACCGGGGAGCTGTTTTTT; cdr3_aa: CASSPDRVNTGELFF
d_call: NA; v_call: TRBV5-4; j_call: TRBJ1-2; clone_size: few; cdr3_nt: TGTGCGTACACGCCGGGAGGGCGCTATGGCTACACCTTC; cdr3_aa: CAYTPGGRYGYTF
d_call: TRBD2; v_call: TRBV19; j_call: TRBJ2-5; clone_size: once; cdr3_nt: TGTGCCAGTAGTATAGGTGGACTAGCGGGGGGTGGAGGGGAGACCCAGTACTTC; cdr3_aa: CASSIGGLAGGGGETQYF
d_call: NA; v_call: TRBV14; j_call: TRBJ1-2; clone_size: NA; cdr3_nt: TGTGCCAGCAGCCCCGGGCGGGGCGGGTACACCTTC; cdr3_aa: CASSPGRGGYTF
d_call: TRBD1; v_call: TRBV4-2; j_call: TRBJ1-6; clone_size: many; cdr3_nt: TGTGCCAGCAGCCAAGACTCGAGACAGGGAGTCGATTCACCCCTCCACTTT; cdr3_aa: CASSQDSRQGVDSPLHF
d_call: NA; v_call: TRBV25-1; j_call: TRBJ1-3; clone_size: once; cdr3_nt: TGTGCCAGCACGGGGGGACACACCTCTGGAAACACCATATATTTT; cdr3_aa: CASTGGHTSGNTIYF
d_call: TRBD2; v_call: TRBV5-4; j_call: TRBJ2-7; clone_size: NA; cdr3_nt: TGTGCCAGCAGCCACCTAGCGGGAGAAGGTGAGCAGTACTTC; cdr3_aa: CASSHLAGEGEQYF
d_call: NA; v_call: TRBV5-1; j_call: TRBJ2-7; clone_size: NA; cdr3_nt: TGCGCCAGCAGCTTGGCTAGGCCGAACTACGAGCAGTACTTC; cdr3_aa: CASSLARPNYEQYF
d_call: NA; v_call: TRBV7-9; j_call: TRBJ1-5; clone_size: NA; cdr3_nt: TGTGCCAGCAGCTTGGCCGGGGATAGCAATCAGCCCCAGCATTTT; cdr3_aa: CASSLAGDSNQPQHF
d_call: NA; v_call: TRBV4-3; j_call: TRBJ2-2; clone_size: NA; cdr3_nt: TGCGCCAGCAGCCAAGCCGGAGACACCGGGGAGCTGTTTTTT; cdr3_aa: CASSQAGDTGELFF
d_call: NA; v_call: TRBV7-2; j_call: TRBJ2-7; clone_size: few; cdr3_nt: TGTGCCAGCAGTCAGGTCAGGGGCTACGAGCAGTACTTC; cdr3_aa: CASSQVRGYEQYF
d_call: TRBD1; v_call: TRBV2; j_call: TRBJ2-5; clone_size: NA; cdr3_nt: TGTGCCAGCAGTGAAAACAGGGGGTCCCAGTACTTC; cdr3_aa: CASSENRGSQYF
d_call: NA; v_call: TRBV5-1; j_call: TRBJ1-1; clone_size: NA; cdr3_nt: TGCGCCAGCAGCTTGGGGGCCTGGGACACTGAAGCTTTCTTT; cdr3_aa: CASSLGAWDTEAFF
d_call: NA; v_call: TRBV29-1; j_call: TRBJ2-1; clone_size: NA; cdr3_nt: TGCAGCGTGGCTAGGCCGAGCTCCTACAATGAGCAGTTCTTC; cdr3_aa: CSVARPSSYNEQFF
d_call: TRBD2; v_call: TRBV19; j_call: TRBJ2-3; clone_size: few; cdr3_nt: TGTGCCAGTAGTACTAGCGGGATGTCTAACACAGATACGCAGTATTTT; cdr3_aa: CASSTSGMSNTDTQYF
d_call: NA; v_call: TRBV18; j_call: TRBJ2-5; clone_size: many; cdr3_nt: TGTGCCAGCTCACCAAGCACTCAATCGGGAGAGACCCAGTACTTC; cdr3_aa: CASSPSTQSGETQYF
d_call: NA; v_call: TRBV27; j_call: TRBJ1-2; clone_size: few; cdr3_nt: TGTGCCAGCACCCGTTGGGGCAGCCTTGACTATGGCTACACCTTC; cdr3_aa: CASTRWGSLDYGYTF
d_call: TRBD2; v_call: TRBV6-2/TRBV6-3; j_call: TRBJ2-7; clone_size: once; cdr3_nt: TGTGCCAGCAGCCCCCCCCCTAGCGGGAGTTATCAGCAGTACTTC; cdr3_aa: CASSPPPSGSYQQYF
d_call: NA; v_call: TRBV7-2; j_call: TRBJ2-7; clone_size: NA; cdr3_nt: TGTGCCAGCAGCTACCCCAGGGACTCCTACGAGCAGTACTTC; cdr3_aa: CASSYPRDSYEQYF
d_call: NA; v_call: TRBV10-3; j_call: TRBJ1-6; clone_size: NA; cdr3_nt: TGTGCCATCAGTGAGTCCCAAGGTCTAGGCGCGAATTCACCCCTCCACTTT; cdr3_aa: CAISESQGLGANSPLHF
d_call: TRBD1; v_call: TRBV7-9; j_call: TRBJ1-2; clone_size: few; cdr3_nt: TGTGCCAGCAGCCCCGATCACCTTATACAGGGGAACTATGGCTACACCTTC; cdr3_aa: CASSPDHLIQGNYGYTF
d_call: TRBD2; v_call: TRBV5-1; j_call: TRBJ2-5; clone_size: NA; cdr3_nt: TGCGCCAGCAGCTCGACTAGCGGGGATGAGACCCAGTACTTC; cdr3_aa: CASSSTSGDETQYF
d_call: NA; v_call: TRBV19; j_call: TRBJ2-1; clone_size: many; cdr3_nt: TGTGCCAGTAGTCTCCCCTGGGCTAATGAGCAGTTCTTC; cdr3_aa: CASSLPWANEQFF